This T cell receptor beta chain came from a study of shared T cell receptors in the human thymus. The assay was immunoSEQ multiplex PCR, and TCRdb's table has in-frame clones only and misses some. The table has about 660,000 clones, approximately 87% seen once. Looked up from germline, CDR1 is SGHNT and CDR2 is YYREEE (reference sequence). The CDR3 length is 15 residues. Trimming pared 4 bases from V and 8 bases from J, leaving 19 bases between. The data also belong to a second study, concerning human thymus T cells. That publication notes: Congenital heart defects were the reason for the corrective surgery that the donors, healthy Finnish infants, were having. Resections obtained during corrective heart surgery supplied the thymus tissue. What appeared biased in thymic and blood repertoires was the usage of V and J genes.

This receptor was obtained from a boy in the first two years of life with a congenital heart defect. V and J are TRBV5-4 and TRBJ2-1; TRBD1 is a possible D gene (5 bases). Sequenced: thymocytes. The CDR3: CASSTEHQGDDEQFF. The CDR3 DNA reads TGTGCCAGCAGCACTGAACACCAGGGCGACGATGAGCAGTTCTTC.